This TCR beta chain was identified during a study of CXCR3-negative and CXCR3-positive naive CD8 T cells (dated by TCRdb to 2018 to 2020). Regarding the complete study: In total, about 135 million TRB reads were obtained, corresponding to roughly 1.5 +/- 0.3 million reads per library. Diversity and physicochemical repertoire analyses covered under twelve donors pooled from two independent experiments. The TRBV-TRBJ cluster analysis covered naive subsets from a handful of donors and memory cells from 3 donors. Study-level results and caveats: Repertoire diversity was comparably high in both naive subsets but much lower in memory CD8+ T cells. TRB CDR3s from CXCR3-positive naive cells showed higher hydrophobicity (lower Kidera factor 4), lower energy, and higher strength and volume indices than CXCR3-negative naive cells. TRBV-TRBJ usage was similar between naive CXCR3-negative and CXCR3-positive cells from the same donor, while memory cells showed distinct patterns. Because CXCR3 expression was partially decreased after cryopreservation, freshly isolated PBMCs were used for most assays. Because surface CD5, which is linked to self-reactivity in mice, was comparable between the naive subsets, TCR interaction strength was also inferred from the physicochemical properties of TRB CDR3s.

TCRdb records NextSeq 550 as the sequencer. The Human TCR Profiling Kit (MiLaboratory) was used to prepare UMI-labeled 5' RACE TRB cDNA libraries. The full amount of extracted RNA was used for cDNA synthesis, and the full amount of resulting cDNA was used for PCR amplification. Libraries were prepared in parallel using an identical number of PCR cycles. The paper's data handling went like this. About 53,000 +/- 9,400 unique UMI-labeled TRB cDNA molecules per library were extracted with MIGEC and MiXCR, with at least two reads per UMI required. On average, each library contained 40,000 +/- 10,000 functional in-frame TRB CDR3 nucleotide clonotypes without stop codons. After downsampling to 5000 UMI-labeled TRB molecules per sample, diversity metrics such as normalized Shannon-Wiener and Chao1 were calculated in VDJtools. For the central five CDR3 residues, VDJtools calculated physicochemical properties weighted by clonotype size, namely interaction energy, strength, volume and Kidera factor 4. Following reprocessing of the reads by TCRdb, the data hold one row per CDR3 protein sequence and no DNA is available. These V and J calls originate from TCRdb's pipeline instead of the authors' own analysis. The data table for this sample lists about 120,000 distinct CDR3 sequences. The ten largest account for around 0.62% of the sample.

For each CD8+ T cell subset, flow sorting was done in triplicate, and some 300,000 cells per subset went directly into RLT lysis buffer. To exclude memory contaminants, naive CD8+ T cells were stringently defined as CD45RO-CCR7+CD27+CD95-. Peripheral blood mononuclear cells were isolated from buffy coats using standard density gradient centrifugation. A FACSAria III was used to flow-sort naive CXCR3-negative and CXCR3-positive CD8+ T cells. An RNeasy Mini Kit was used to extract total RNA from the sorted cells. Points on this clonotype: Its antigen has not been determined.

This clonotype was obtained from a human donor in good health. Some clones in this sample may be carry-over from other donors' samples. Input material: naive CXCR3+ CD8+ T cells from blood. This specimen's cell subset or site label, interpreted: CD45RO-CCR7+CD27+CD95- naive CD8+ T cells expressing CXCR3 (TNR3+).

The CDR3: CSVEDGIGRADGYTF. The chain joins TRBV29-1 to TRBJ1-2. Measured from the cysteine to the phenylalanine, the CDR3 is 15 residues long. A DNA sequence was not provided. The germline V gene gives CDR1 as SQVTM and CDR2 as ANQGSEA.